This TCR beta chain emerged from a study of CD8 T cells in Susac syndrome. About the research overall: Within the group of sequenced Susac syndrome patients, roughly six had active disease and eight were in remission. Patients with Susac syndrome were, at the time of blood collection, therapy-naive, maintained on corticosteroids, or maintained on intravenous immunoglobulin alone. Study-wide points: There was no clonal expansion in the CD4+ T cell repertoires of Susac syndrome.

Germline assignment: CDR1 LGHDT and CDR2 YNNKEL (reference sequence). Trimming cost V 8 bases and J 3 bases, with 13 bases left between them. The CDR3 loop spans 13 amino acids. In its sample, this clonotype was seen once. Its target is not known. RNA amounts of roughly 0.45 to 1 ug underwent reverse transcription with random hexamers. The immunoSEQ assay covered 54 Vbeta and 13 Jbeta segments for CDR3. From the immunoSEQ multiplex PCR reads, TCRdb called clonotypes with MiXCR, one entry per CDR3 protein. Of tens of thousands of distinct CDR3 sequences listed, around 94% were seen once; the top ten hold more than 0.3%.

The chain uses TRBV3-1 and TRBJ1-1; no reliable D call. The sample taken for sequencing was CD4+ T cells from PBMCs. This sequence was found in a human donor with Susac syndrome. The CDR3 spells CASAPASYTEAFF. For the CDR3, the DNA is TGTGCCAGCGCACCCGCTAGCTACACTGAAGCTTTCTTT.